A selection of T cell receptor beta chains follows, all from one sample in a study of T-cell reconstitution after alpha-beta-depleted transplantation in children. MiXCR was run by TCRdb on the PCR reads, yielding one entry per CDR3 protein. The top ten hold around 6% of the sample, which has a few hundred thousand distinct CDR3 sequences, 8% to 10% seen once. Material: PBMCs from the stem cell graft donor, obtained from the stem cell graft. These TCRs come from a human donor who donated a stem cell graft to a child with acute lymphoblastic leukemia. Both conserved end residues are trimmed from each CDR3. A row's size may be missing; if present it is once, few, many or a size class.

clone size,V gene,CDR3 protein
-,TRBV10-3,AISDRSGGAGELF
many,TRBV29-1,SVYRDRGNTGELF
-,TRBV10-2,ASSASGAFLNTEAF
many,TRBV24-1,ATSELAGGLGTDTQY
many,TRBV12-3/TRBV12-4,ASSSSGPKQY
many,TRBV20-1,SAPTGATIY
few,TRBV6-1,ASSPRQVSGLSTQY
many,TRBV11-2,ASRWRAEVLANTGELF
-,TRBV2,ASGQGGQETQY
many,TRBV10-1,ASTSGDTGELF
-,TRBV29-1,SVGEMVNTEAF
few,TRBV6-1,AITWTVNTEAF
once,TRBV11-1,ASLSGDRVYNEQF
many,TRBV7-9,ASSGTGATGETQY
few,TRBV3-1,ASSQSVDSPLH
-,TRBV7-6,ASSPTGFHTDTQY
many,TRBV29-1,SVFLGGSGNTIY
many,TRBV15,ATSKTGVSYEQY